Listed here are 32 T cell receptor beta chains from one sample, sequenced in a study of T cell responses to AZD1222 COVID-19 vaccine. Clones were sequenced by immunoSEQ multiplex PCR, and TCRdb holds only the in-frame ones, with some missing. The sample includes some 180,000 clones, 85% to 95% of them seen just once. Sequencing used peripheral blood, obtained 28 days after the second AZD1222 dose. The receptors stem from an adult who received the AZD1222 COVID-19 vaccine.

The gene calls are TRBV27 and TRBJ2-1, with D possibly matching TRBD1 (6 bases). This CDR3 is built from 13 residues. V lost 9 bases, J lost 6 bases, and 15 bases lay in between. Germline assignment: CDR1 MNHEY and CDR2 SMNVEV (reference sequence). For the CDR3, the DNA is TGTGCCAGTCAAAGGGGGAGTGGCAATGAGCAGTTCTTC. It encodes CASQRGSGNEQFF.

In DNA, the CDR3 is TGTGCCACCAGTGGCGAGTCCGGGCTCCAGCATTTT. Protein product: CATSGESGLQHF. J is TRBJ1-5 and V is TRBV24-1; no clear D gene. The length of the CDR3 is 12 residues. Per germline, CDR1 KGHDR and CDR2 SFDVKD. V was trimmed by 5 bases and J by 12 bases, leaving 13 bases between them.

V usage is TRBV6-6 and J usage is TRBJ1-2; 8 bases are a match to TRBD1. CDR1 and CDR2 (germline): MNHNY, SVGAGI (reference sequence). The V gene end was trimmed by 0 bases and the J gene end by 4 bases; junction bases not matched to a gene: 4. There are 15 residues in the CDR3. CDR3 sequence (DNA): TGTGCCAGCAGTTACTCCTTAGACAGGGGCTATGGCTACACCTTC. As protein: CASSYSLDRGYGYTF.

CDR3 DNA sequence: TGTGCCAGCACCGCACTAGCGACTACGACCGGGGAGCTGTTTTTT. Its protein product is CASTALATTTGELFF. The V call is TRBV7-9, the J call TRBJ2-2, with TRBD2 matching over 7 bases. V dropped 7 bases and J dropped 5; count of bases not matched to a gene: 10. This CDR3 has 15 amino acids. The V gene's germline CDR1 is SEHNR and CDR2 FQNEAQ (reference sequence).

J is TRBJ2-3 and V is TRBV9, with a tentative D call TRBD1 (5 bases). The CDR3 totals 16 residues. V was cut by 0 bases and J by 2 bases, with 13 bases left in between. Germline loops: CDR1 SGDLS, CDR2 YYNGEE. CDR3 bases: TGTGCCAGCAGCGTAGAGGGGCGTTCGCACACAGATACGCAGTATTTT. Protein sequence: CASSVEGRSHTDTQYF. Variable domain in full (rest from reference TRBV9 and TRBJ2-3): DSGVTQTPKHLITATGQRVTLRCSPRSGDLSVYWYQQSLDQGLQFLIQYYNGEERAKGNILERFSAQQFPDLHSELNLSSLELGDSALYFCASSVEGRSHTDTQYFGPGTRLTVL.

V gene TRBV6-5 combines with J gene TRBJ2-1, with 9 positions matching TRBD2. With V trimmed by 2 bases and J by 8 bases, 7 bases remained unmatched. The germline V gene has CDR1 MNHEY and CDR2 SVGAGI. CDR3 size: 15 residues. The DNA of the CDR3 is TGTGCCAGCAGTTACAGCGGGGGGCAGGGGTATGAGCAGTTCTTC. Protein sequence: CASSYSGGQGYEQFF.

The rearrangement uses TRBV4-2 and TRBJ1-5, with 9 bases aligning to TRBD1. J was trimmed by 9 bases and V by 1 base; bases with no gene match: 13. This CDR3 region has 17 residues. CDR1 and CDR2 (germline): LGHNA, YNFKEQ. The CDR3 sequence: CASSQVVHRGLTRPQHF. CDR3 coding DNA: TGTGCCAGCAGCCAAGTAGTGCACAGGGGGCTGACTCGGCCCCAGCATTTT.

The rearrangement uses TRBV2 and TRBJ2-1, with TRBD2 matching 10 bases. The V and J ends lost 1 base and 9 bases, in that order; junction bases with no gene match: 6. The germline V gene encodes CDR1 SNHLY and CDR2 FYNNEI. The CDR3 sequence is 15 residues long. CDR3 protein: CASSEELAGIGEQFF. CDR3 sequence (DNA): TGTGCCAGCAGTGAAGAACTAGCGGGAATAGGTGAGCAGTTCTTC. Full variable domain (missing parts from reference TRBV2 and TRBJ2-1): EPEVTQTPSHQVTQMGQEVILRCVPISNHLYFYWYRQILGQKVEFLVSFYNNEISEKSEIFDDQFSVERPDGSNFTLKIRSTKLEDSAMYFCASSEELAGIGEQFFGPGTRLTVL.

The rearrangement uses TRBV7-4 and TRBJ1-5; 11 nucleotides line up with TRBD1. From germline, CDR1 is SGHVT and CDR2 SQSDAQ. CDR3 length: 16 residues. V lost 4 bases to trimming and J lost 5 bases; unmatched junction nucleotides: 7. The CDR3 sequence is CASSYGQGAGDQPQHF. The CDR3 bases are TGTGCCAGCAGCTACGGACAGGGGGCAGGAGATCAGCCCCAGCATTTT.

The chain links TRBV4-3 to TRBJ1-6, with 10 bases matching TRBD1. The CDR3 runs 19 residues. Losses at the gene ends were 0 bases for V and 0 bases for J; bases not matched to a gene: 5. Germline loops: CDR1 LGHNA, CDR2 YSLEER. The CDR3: CASSQERDRGHSYNSPLHF. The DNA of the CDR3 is TGCGCCAGCAGCCAAGAGCGGGACAGGGGCCACTCCTATAATTCACCCCTCCACTTT.

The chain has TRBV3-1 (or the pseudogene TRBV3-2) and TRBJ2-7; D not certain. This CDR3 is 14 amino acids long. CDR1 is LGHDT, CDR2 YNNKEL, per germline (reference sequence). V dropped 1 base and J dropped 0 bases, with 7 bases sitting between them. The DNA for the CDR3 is TGTGCCAGCAGCCAAGGAAGGACCTCCTACGAGCAGTACTTC. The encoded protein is CASSQGRTSYEQYF.

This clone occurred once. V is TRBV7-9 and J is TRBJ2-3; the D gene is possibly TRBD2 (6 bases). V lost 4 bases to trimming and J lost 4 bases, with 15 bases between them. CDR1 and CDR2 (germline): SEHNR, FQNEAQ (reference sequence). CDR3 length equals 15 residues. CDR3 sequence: CASSSIKTRPDTQYF. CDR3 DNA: TGTGCCAGCAGCTCGATTAAGACTAGGCCAGATACGCAGTATTTT.

In DNA, the CDR3 is TGTGCCAGTAACTGGGGAGGGGGTCCACCCCTCCACTTT. It codes for CASNWGGGPPLHF. The chain is built from TRBV19 and TRBJ1-6; tentative D call: TRBD1 (6 bases). Germline loops: CDR1 LNHDA, CDR2 SQIVND (reference sequence). Trimming removed 7 bases from V and 11 bases from J, with 15 bases in between. CDR3 length: 13 residues.

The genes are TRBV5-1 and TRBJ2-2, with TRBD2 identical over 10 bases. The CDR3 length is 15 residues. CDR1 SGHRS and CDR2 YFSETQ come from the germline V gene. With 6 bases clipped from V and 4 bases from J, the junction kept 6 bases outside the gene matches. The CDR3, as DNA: TGCGCCAGCAACAGAGCGGGAGGGGGCACCGGGGAGCTGTTTTTT. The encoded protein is CASNRAGGGTGELFF.

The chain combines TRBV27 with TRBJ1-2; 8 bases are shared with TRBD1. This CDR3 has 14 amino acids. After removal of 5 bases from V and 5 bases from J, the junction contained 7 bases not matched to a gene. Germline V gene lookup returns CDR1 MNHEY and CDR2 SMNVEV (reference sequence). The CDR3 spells CASSTGQGIYGYTF. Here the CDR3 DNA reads TGTGCCAGCAGTACCGGACAGGGAATATATGGCTACACCTTC.

CDR3 sequence (DNA): TGCGCCAGCAGCTCGCGTACAGGGAATTACAATGAGCAGTTCTTC. It specifies CASSSRTGNYNEQFF. The chain carries TRBV5-1 and TRBJ2-1; D might be TRBD1 (6 bases). The germline CDR1 and CDR2 sequences are SGHRS and YFSETQ. Trimming cost V 3 bases and J 4 bases, with 14 bases left between them. This CDR3 has 15 residues.

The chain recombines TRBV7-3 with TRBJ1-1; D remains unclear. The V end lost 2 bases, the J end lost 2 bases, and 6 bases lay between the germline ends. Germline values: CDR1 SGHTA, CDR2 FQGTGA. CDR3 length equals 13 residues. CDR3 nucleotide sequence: TGTGCCAGCAGCTTATCACTTAACACTGAAGCTTTCTTT. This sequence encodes CASSLSLNTEAFF.

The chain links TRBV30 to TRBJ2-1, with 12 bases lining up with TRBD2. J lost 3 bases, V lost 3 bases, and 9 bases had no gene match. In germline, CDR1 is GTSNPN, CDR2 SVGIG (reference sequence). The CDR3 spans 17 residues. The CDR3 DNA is TGTGCCTGGAGGCCCCCTCCGGGACTAGCGGGCTACAATGAGCAGTTCTTC. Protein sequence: CAWRPPPGLAGYNEQFF.

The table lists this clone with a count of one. CDR3 sequence reads: CACHRQGGWGYGYTF. CDR3 sequence (DNA): TGTGCCTGCCACAGACAGGGAGGTTGGGGCTATGGCTACACCTTC. J is TRBJ1-2 and V is TRBV30; 7 nucleotides agree with TRBD1. This CDR3 contains 15 residues. Germline assignment: CDR1 GTSNPN and CDR2 SVGIG (reference sequence). Trimming took 6 bases from V and 4 from J; bases not matched to a gene: 14. Together with reference TRBV30 and TRBJ1-2, the CDR3 gives the full variable domain: SQTIHQWPATLVQPVGSPLSLECTVEGTSNPNLYWYRQAAGRGLQLLFYSVGIGQISSEVPQNLSASRPQDRQFILSSKKLLLSDSGFYLCACHRQGGWGYGYTFGSGTRLTVV.

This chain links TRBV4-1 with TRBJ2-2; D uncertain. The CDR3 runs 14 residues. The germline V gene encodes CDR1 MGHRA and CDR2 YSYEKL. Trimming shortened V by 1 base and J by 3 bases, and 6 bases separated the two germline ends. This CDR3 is CASSQVRDTGELFF. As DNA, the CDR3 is TGCGCCAGCAGCCAAGTTAGGGACACCGGGGAGCTGTTTTTT.

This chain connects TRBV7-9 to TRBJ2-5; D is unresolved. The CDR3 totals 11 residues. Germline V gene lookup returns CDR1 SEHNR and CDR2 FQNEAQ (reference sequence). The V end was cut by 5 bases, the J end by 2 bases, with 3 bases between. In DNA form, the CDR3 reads TGTGCCAGCAGCCCACAAGAGACCCAGTACTTC. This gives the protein CASSPQETQYF.

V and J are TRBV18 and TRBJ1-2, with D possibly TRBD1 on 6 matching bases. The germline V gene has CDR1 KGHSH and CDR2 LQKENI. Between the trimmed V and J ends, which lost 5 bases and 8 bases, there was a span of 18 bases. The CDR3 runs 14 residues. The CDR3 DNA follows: TGTGCCAGCTCAAACGCCGGAGGGGGATTCGGCTACACCTTC. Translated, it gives CASSNAGGGFGYTF.

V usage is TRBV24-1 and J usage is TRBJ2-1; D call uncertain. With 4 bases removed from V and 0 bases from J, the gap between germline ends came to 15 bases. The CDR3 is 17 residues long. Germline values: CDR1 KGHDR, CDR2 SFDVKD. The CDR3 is CATSDSPPTGSYNEQFF. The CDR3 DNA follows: TGTGCCACCAGTGACTCCCCTCCCACCGGCTCCTACAATGAGCAGTTCTTC.

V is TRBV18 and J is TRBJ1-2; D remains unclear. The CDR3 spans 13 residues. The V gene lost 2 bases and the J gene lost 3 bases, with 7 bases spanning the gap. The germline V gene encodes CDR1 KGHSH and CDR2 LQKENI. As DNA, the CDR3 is TGTGCCAGCTCACCATCCGACTACTATGGCTACACCTTC. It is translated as CASSPSDYYGYTF.

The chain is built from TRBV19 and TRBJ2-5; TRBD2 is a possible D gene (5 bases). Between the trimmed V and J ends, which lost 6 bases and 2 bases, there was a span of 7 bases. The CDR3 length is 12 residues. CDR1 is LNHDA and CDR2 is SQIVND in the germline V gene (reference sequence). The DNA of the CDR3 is TGTGCCAGTAGGTCGGGGCAAGAGACCCAGTACTTC. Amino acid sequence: CASRSGQETQYF.

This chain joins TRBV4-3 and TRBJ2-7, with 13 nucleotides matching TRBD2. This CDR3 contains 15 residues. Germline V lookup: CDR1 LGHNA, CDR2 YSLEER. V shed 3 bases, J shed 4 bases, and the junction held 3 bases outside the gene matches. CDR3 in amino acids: CASSQQTSGGYEQYF. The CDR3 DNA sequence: TGCGCCAGCAGCCAGCAGACTAGCGGGGGGTACGAGCAGTACTTC.

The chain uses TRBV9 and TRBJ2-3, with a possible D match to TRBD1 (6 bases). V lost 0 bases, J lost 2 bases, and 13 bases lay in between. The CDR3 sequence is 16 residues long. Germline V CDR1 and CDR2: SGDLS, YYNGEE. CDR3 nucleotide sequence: TGTGCCAGCAGCGTAGATGGGGGCCAGAACACAGATACGCAGTATTTT. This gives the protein CASSVDGGQNTDTQYF. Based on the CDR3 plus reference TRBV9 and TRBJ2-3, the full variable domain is DSGVTQTPKHLITATGQRVTLRCSPRSGDLSVYWYQQSLDQGLQFLIQYYNGEERAKGNILERFSAQQFPDLHSELNLSSLELGDSALYFCASSVDGGQNTDTQYFGPGTRLTVL.

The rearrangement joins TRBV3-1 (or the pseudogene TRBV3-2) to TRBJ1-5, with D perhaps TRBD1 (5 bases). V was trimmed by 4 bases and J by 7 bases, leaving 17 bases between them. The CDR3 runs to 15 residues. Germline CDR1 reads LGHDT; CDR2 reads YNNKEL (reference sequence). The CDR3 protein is CASSPGGIGRQPQHF. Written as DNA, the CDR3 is TGTGCCAGCAGCCCTGGGGGAATAGGACGGCAGCCCCAGCATTTT.

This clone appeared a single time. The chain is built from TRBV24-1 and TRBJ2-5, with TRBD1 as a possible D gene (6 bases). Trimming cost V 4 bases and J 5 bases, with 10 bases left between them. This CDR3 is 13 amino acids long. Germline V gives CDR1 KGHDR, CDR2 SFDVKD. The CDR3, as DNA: TGTGCCACCAGTGACCGAGACAGGGAGACCCAGTACTTC. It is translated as CATSDRDRETQYF.

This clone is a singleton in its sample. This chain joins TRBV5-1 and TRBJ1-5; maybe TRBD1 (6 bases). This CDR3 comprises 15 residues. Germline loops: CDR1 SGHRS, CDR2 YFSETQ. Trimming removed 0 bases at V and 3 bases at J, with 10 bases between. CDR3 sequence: CASSLGGQNNQPQHF. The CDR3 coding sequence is TGCGCCAGCAGCTTGGGCGGACAGAACAATCAGCCCCAGCATTTT.

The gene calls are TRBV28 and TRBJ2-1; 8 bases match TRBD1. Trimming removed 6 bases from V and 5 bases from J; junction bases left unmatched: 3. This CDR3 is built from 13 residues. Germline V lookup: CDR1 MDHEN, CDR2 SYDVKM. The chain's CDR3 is CASRGTGHNEQFF. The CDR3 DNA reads TGTGCCAGCAGGGGGACAGGCCACAATGAGCAGTTCTTC.

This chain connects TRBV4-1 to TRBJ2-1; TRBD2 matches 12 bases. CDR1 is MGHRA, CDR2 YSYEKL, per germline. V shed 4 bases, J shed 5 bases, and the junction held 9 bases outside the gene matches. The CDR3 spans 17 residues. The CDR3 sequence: CASSPGLAGKTHNEQFF. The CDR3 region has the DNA TGCGCCAGCAGCCCAGGACTAGCGGGAAAGACACACAATGAGCAGTTCTTC.